This record covers a single TCR beta chain. Its antigen is currently unknown. In total, each donor contributed a single heparinised blood draw that averaged about 100 mL. Investigators reverse transcribed all isolated RNA, so they sequenced expressed TCRB transcripts. The protocol was immunoSEQ multiplex PCR, while the TCRdb copy is restricted to in-frame clones and leaves out a portion. The sample has approximately 250,000 clones; around 24% are singletons. This sample stems from a study of beta chain features in type 1 diabetes. Trimming removed 5 bases from V and 2 bases from J; junction bases left unmatched: 6. Germline CDR1 and CDR2: SGHVS and FNYEAQ. The CDR3 length is 15 residues. General study results and limits: PCR might show a preference for shorter templates, equally across patients and controls. For Type 1 diabetes patients, all four CD4+ subsets carried TCRB CDR3s that were moderately but significantly shorter.

This rearrangement joins TRBV7-6 to TRBJ2-3; 8 bases align to TRBD2. The TCR sequence derives from a woman aged 30 to 39 with type 1 diabetes. Specimen: naive CD4+ T cells from blood. The DNA of the CDR3 is TGTGCCAGCAGCCTTAGCGGGACTAACACAGATACGCAGTATTTT. The encoded protein is CASSLSGTNTDTQYF.